The sequence of this T cell receptor (beta chain) was determined in a study of CD8 T cells in Susac syndrome. General observations from the study: Regarding the TCR sequencing and HLA analysis, the study admitted that a relatively small number of individuals were involved.

As to this clonotype: No antigen is known for it.

Deletions cut 8 bases from V and 4 bases from J, with 27 bases between. The CDR3 is 17 amino acids. Germline CDR1 SQVTM, CDR2 ANQGSEA. TCR beta was sequenced from blood CD8+ and CD4+ T cells. The multiple sclerosis controls were treatment-naive patients, and their relapsing-remitting disease was stable or active. Random-hexamer reverse transcription was applied to about 0.45 to 1 ug RNA. Across 54 Vbeta and 13 Jbeta, immunoSEQ multiplex PCR amplified TCR beta CDR3. TCRdb redid the calling of the immunoSEQ multiplex PCR reads with MiXCR, one entry per CDR3 protein. The sample records about 300,000 distinct CDR3 sequences, roughly 90% being singletons.

The chain links TRBV29-1 to TRBJ2-1, with D possibly TRBD1 on 6 matching bases. This sequence originates from a human donor with multiple sclerosis. What was sequenced was CD8+ T cells from PBMCs. The CDR3 bases are TGCAGCTCTTTGGGGGCTGGGGACGGGAAAAGTTACAATGAGCAGTTCTTC. It is translated as CSSLGAGDGKSYNEQFF.